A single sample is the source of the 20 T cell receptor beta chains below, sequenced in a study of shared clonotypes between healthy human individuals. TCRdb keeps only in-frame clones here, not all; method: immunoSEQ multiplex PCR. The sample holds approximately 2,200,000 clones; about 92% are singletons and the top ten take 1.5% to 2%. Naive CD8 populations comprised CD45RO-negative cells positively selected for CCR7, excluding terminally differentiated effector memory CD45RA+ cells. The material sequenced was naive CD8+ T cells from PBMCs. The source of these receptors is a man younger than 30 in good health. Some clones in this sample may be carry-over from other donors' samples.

CDR3 DNA: TGCGCCAGCAGCCTTCGAGGGGGCGAGGGAAAGGAAGGGCAGTTCTTC. This encodes CASSLRGGEGKEGQFF. This rearrangement joins TRBV4-1 to TRBJ2-1; TRBD1 matches 7 bases. V lost 4 bases to trimming and J lost 12 bases; unmatched junction nucleotides: 18. The CDR3 sequence is 16 residues long. In germline, CDR1 is MGHRA, CDR2 YSYEKL.

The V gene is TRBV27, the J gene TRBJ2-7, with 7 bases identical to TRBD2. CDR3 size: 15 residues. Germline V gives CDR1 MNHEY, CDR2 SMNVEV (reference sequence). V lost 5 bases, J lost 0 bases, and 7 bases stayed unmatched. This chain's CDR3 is CASSTGRLYSYEQYF. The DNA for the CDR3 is TGTGCCAGCAGTACCGGGAGGCTCTACTCCTACGAGCAGTACTTC.

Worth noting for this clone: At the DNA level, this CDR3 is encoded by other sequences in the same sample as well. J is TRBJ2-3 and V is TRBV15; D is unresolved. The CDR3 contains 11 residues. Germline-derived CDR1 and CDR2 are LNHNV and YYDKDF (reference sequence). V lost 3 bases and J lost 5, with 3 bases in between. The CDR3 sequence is CATSSGDTQYF. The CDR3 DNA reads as TGTGCCACCAGCAGCGGAGATACGCAGTATTTT.

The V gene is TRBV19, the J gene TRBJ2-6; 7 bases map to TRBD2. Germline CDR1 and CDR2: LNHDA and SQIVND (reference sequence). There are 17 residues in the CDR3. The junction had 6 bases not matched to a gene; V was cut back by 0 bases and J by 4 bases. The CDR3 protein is CASSIDWGGEGANVLTF. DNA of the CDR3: TGTGCCAGTAGTATAGATTGGGGAGGGGAAGGGGCCAACGTCCTGACTTTC.

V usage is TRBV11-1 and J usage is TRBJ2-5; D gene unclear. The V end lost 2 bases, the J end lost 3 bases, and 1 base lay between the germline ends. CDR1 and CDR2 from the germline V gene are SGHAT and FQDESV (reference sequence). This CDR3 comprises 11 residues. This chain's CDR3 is CASSLKETQYF. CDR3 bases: TGTGCCAGCAGCTTAAAAGAGACCCAGTACTTC.

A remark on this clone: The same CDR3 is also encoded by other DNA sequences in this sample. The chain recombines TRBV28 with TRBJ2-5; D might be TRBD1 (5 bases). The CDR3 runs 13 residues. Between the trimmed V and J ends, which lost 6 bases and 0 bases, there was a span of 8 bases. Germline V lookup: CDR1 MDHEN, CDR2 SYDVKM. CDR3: CASSLTDQETQYF. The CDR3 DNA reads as TGTGCCAGCAGCCTGACAGACCAAGAGACCCAGTACTTC.

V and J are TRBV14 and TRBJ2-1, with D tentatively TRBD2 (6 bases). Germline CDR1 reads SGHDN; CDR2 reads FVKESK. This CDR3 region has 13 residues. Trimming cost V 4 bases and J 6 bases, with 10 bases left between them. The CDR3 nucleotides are TGTGCCAGCAGCCCACTAGCAGGCAATGAGCAGTTCTTC. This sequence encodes CASSPLAGNEQFF.

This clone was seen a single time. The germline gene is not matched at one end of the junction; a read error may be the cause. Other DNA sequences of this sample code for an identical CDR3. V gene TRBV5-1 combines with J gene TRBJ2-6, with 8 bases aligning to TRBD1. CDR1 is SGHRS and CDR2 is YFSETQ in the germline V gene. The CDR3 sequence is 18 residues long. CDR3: CASSMTGEDLSGANVLTF. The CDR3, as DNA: TGTGCCAGCAGCATGACAGGGGAGGATCTTTCTGGGGCCAACGTCCTGACTTTC.

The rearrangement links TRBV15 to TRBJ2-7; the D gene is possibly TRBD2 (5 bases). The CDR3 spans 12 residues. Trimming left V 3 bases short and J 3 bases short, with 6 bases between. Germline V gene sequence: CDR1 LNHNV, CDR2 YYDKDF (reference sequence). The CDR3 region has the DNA TGTGCCACCAGCAGGGCGGGCTACGAGCAGTACTTC. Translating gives CATSRAGYEQYF.

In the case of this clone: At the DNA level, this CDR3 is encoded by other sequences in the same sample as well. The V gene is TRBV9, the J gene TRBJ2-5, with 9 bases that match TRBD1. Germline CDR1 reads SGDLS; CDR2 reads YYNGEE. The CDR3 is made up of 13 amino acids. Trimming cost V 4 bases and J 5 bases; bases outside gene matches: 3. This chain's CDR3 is CASSPTGGETQYF. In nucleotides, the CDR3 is TGTGCCAGCAGCCCGACAGGGGGTGAGACCCAGTACTTC.

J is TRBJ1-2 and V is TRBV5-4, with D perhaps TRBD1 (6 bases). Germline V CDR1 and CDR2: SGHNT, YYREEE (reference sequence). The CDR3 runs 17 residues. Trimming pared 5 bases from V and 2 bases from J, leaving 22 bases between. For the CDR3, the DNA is TGTGCCAGCAGGTTGCGAGTGGTGGGACATTCAAACTATGGCTACACCTTC. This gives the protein CASRLRVVGHSNYGYTF.

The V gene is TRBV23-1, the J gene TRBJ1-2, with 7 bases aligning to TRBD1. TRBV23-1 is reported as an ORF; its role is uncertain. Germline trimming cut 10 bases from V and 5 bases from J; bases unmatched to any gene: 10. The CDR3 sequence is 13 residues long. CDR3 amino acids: CAKKDRARYGYTF. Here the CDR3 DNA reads TGCGCCAAAAAAGACAGGGCGAGGTATGGCTACACCTTC.

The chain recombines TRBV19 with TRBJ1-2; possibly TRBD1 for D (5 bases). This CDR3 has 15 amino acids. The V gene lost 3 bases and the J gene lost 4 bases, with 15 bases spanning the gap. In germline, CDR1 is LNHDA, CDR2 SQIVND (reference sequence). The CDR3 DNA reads TGTGCCAGTAGTATCAGGGCCACCGGGATCTATGGCTACACCTTC. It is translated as CASSIRATGIYGYTF.

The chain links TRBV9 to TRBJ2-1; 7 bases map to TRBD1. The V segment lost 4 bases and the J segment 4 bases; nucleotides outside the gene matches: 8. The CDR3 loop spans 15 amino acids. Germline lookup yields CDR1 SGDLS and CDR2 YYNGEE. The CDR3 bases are TGTGCCAGCAGCCCCACAGGGGTCAATTACAATGAGCAGTTCTTC. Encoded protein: CASSPTGVNYNEQFF.

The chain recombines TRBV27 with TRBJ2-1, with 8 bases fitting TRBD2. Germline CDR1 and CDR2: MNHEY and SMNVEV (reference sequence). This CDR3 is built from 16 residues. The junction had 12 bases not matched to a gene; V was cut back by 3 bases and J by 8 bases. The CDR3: CASSFGRAPKVHEQFF. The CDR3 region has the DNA TGTGCCAGCAGTTTCGGGAGGGCCCCCAAAGTCCATGAGCAGTTCTTC.

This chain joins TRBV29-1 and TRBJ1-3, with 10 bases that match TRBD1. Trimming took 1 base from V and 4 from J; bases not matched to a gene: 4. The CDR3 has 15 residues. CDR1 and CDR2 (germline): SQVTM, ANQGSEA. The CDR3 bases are TGCAGCGTTGAAGTGCCGGGACAGGGGGGAAACACCATATATTTT. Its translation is CSVEVPGQGGNTIYF.

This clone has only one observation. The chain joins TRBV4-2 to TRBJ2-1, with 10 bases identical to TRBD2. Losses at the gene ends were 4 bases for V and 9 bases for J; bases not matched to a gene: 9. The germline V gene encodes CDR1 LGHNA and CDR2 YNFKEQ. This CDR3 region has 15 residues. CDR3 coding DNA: TGTGCCAGCAGCCCGGGAGCGGGAGGGAACGGTGAGCAGTTCTTC. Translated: CASSPGAGGNGEQFF.

Here the CDR3 reads CASSHRDSSYEQYF. As DNA, the CDR3 is TGTGCCAGCAGTCACCGGGACAGCTCCTACGAGCAGTACTTC. V usage is TRBV6-1 and J usage is TRBJ2-7; 7 bases fit TRBD1. Germline-derived CDR1 and CDR2 are MNHNS and SASEGT. The CDR3 loop spans 14 amino acids. V lost 5 bases and J lost 0; bases outside the gene matches: 4.

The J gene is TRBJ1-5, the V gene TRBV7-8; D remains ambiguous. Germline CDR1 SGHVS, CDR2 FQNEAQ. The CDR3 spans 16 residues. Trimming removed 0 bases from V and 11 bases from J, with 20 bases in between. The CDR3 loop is CASSLAVRQAGLAQHF. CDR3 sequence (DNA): TGTGCCAGCAGCTTAGCAGTACGGCAGGCAGGTCTGGCCCAGCATTTT. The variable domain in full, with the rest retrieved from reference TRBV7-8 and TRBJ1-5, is GAGVSQSPRYKVAKRGQDVALRCDPISGHVSLFWYQQALGQGPEFLTYFQNEAQLDKSGLPSDRFFAERPEGSVSTLKIQRTQQEDSAVYLCASSLAVRQAGLAQHFGDGTRLSIL.

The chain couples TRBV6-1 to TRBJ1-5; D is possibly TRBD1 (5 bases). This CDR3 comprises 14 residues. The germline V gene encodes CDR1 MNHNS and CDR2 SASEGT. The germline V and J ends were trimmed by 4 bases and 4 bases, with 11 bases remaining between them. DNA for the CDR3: TGTGCCAGCAGTGCCCAGGGTTCGAATCAGCCCCAGCATTTT. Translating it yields CASSAQGSNQPQHF.